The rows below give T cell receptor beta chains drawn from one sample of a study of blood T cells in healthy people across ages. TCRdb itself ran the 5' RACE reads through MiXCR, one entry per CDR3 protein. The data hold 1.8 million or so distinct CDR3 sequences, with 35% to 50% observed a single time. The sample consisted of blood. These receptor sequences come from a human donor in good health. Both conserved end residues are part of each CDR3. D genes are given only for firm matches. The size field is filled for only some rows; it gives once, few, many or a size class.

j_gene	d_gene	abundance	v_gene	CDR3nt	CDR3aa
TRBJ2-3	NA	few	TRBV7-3	TGTGCCAGCAGCTTAGGGGTAGATATGGATACGCAGTATTTT	CASSLGVDMDTQYF
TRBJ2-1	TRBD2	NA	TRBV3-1	TGTGCCAGCAGCCCAAACGGGGGGGCAGCTGAGCAGTTCTTC	CASSPNGGAAEQFF
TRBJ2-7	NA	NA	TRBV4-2	TGTGCCAGCAGTGACGAGTTAACCTACGAGCAGTACTTC	CASSDELTYEQYF
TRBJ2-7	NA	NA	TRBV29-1	TGCAGCGTTGAAGATATAGGGGAGCAGTACTTC	CSVEDIGEQYF
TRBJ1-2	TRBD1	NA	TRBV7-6	TGTACCAGCAGCTTAGTTGGGGACAGCTCCTACTATGGCTACACCTTC	CTSSLVGDSSYYGYTF
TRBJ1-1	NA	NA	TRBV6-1	TGTGCCAGCAGTGAAGCGGATAACACTGAAGCTTTCTTT	CASSEADNTEAFF
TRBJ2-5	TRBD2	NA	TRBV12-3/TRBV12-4	TGTGCCAGCAGTTTTGGAGTAGCGGGGGTGGAGACCCAGTACTTC	CASSFGVAGVETQYF
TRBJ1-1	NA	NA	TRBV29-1	TGCAGCGGTGGGGCTGACACTGAAGCTTTCTTT	CSGGADTEAFF
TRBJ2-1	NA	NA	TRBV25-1	TGTGCCAGCAGTGATCCCCCGACGGGTTCCTACAATGAGCAGTTCTTC	CASSDPPTGSYNEQFF
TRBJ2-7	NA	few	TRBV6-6	TGTGCCAGTGAGGGCTACGAGCAGTACTTC	CASEGYEQYF
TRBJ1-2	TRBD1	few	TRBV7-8	TGTGCCAGCAGCTTAAGCCCAGCAAGGATCAGGGGGGAGAACTATGGCTACACCTTC	CASSLSPARIRGENYGYTF
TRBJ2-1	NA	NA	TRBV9	TGTGCCAGCAGCGTAGCTGGCAGTGAGCAGTTCTTC	CASSVAGSEQFF
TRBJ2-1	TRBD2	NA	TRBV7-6	TGTGCCAGCAGCTTCTTAGCGGGGAACTACAATGAGCAGTTCTTC	CASSFLAGNYNEQFF
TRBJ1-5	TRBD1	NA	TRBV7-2	TGTGCCAGCAGCTTGACAGGGGGTGATTATAGCAATCAGCCCCAGCATTTT	CASSLTGGDYSNQPQHF
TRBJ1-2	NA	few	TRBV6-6	TGTGCCAGCAGGAGGTCCCGGGCCAAAAATTACTATGGCTACACCTTC	CASRRSRAKNYYGYTF
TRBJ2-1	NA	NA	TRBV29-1	TGCAGCGTTGACTGGGACTTGGGCAATGAGCAGTTCTTC	CSVDWDLGNEQFF
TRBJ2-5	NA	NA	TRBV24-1	TGTGCCACCAGTGATGTAGAAGAGACCCAGTACTTC	CATSDVEETQYF
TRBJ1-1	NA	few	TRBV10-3	TGTGCCATCACCGGGGGGGGCGGGACTGAAGCTTTCTTT	CAITGGGGTEAFF
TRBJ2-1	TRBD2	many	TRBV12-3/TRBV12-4	TGTGCCAGCAGTTTAACACTAGCGGGGGTCAATGAGCAGTTCTTC	CASSLTLAGVNEQFF
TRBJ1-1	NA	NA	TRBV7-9	TGTGCCAGCAGCTTAATCCCCAGTGAAGCTTTCTTT	CASSLIPSEAFF
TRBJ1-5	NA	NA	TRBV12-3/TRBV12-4	TGTGCCAGCAGTTTAGGAAGAAAGTATCAGTCCCAGCATTTT	CASSLGRKYQSQHF
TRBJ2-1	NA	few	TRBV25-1	TGTGCCAGCAGTGACGGGAGACAGGGTCCCAATGAGCAGTTCTTC	CASSDGRQGPNEQFF
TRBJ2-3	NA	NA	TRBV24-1	TGTGCCACCAGTGATCAGCTCAGGAGTGGGTCCACAGATACGCAGTATTTT	CATSDQLRSGSTDTQYF
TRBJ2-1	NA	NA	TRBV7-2	TGTGCCAGCAGCTTAGTTGGGGGTTGGAAGGGCAATGAGCAGTTCTTC	CASSLVGGWKGNEQFF
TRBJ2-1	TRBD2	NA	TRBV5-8	TGTGCCAGCAGCTACCTGTCGGCGGGGGGGCTCAATGAGCAGTTCTTC	CASSYLSAGGLNEQFF
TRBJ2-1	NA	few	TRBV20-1	TGCAGTGCTACAGGGACACTATCTACGAACAATGAGCAGTTCTTC	CSATGTLSTNNEQFF
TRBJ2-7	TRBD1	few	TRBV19	TGTGCCACATCCTACGGACAGGAGGACTACGAGCAGTACTTC	CATSYGQEDYEQYF
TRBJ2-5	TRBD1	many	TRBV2	TGTGCCAGCAGTGGCAGGGGGAGAGAGACCCAGTACTTC	CASSGRGRETQYF
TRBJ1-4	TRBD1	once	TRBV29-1	TGCAGCGTTGAGAGACAGGGGAGTGAAAAACGGTTTTTT	CSVERQGSEKRFF
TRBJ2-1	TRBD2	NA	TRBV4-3	TGCGCCAGCAGCCAAGACTGGGGGGGGGTCAATGAGCAGTTCTTC	CASSQDWGGVNEQFF
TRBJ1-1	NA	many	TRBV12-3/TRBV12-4	TGTGCCAGCAGCTTAAGCGGTACTGAAGCTTTCTTT	CASSLSGTEAFF
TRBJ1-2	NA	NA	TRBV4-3	TGCGCCAGCAGCCACCTCATGGGGGGGAGTAATGGCTACACCTTC	CASSHLMGGSNGYTF